This is a list of T cell receptor beta chains from one sample in a study of T-cell memory formation after mild COVID-19. TCRdb re-derived calls from the 5' RACE reads in MiXCR, one entry per CDR3 protein. The sample comprises about 400,000 distinct CDR3 sequences, approximately 24% of which are singletons, and around 8.7% rests with the top ten. The sample consisted of PBMCs or a T cell subset sorted from them (not recorded which). Receptors were obtained from an adult woman who had mild COVID-19 (a few samples of this study predate the infection). Cell type and time point are not known. CDR3s include the opening cysteine and the closing phenylalanine or tryptophan. The D gene is left open where the match is weak. Not all rows give a size; the values are once, few, many and, for expanded clones, a class.

>TRBJ2-7|.|.|TRBV10-3
CAIGMSGTYEQYF
TGTGCCATCGGAATGAGTGGTACCTACGAGCAGTACTTC
>TRBJ1-2|.|.|TRBV14
CASSQDRRHGPGYTF
TGTGCCAGCAGCCAAGATCGACGACATGGCCCCGGCTACACCTTC
>TRBJ2-1|.|TRBD1|TRBV9
CASSVEGTASYNEQFF
TGTGCCAGCAGCGTAGAGGGGACAGCCTCCTACAATGAGCAGTTCTTC
>TRBJ1-5|.|TRBD1|TRBV5-1
CASKPSGGPTEPQHF
TGCGCCAGCAAACCCTCAGGGGGCCCCACGGAGCCCCAGCATTTT
>TRBJ2-3|few|.|TRBV20-1
CSANGAGYTDTQYF
TGCAGTGCCAATGGGGCAGGTTACACAGATACGCAGTATTTT
>TRBJ2-1|.|.|TRBV3-1
CASSLGLYNEQFF
TGTGCCAGCAGCCTGGGCCTTTACAATGAGCAGTTCTTC
>TRBJ2-2|.|.|TRBV3-1
CASSQAPGLEGELFF
TGTGCCAGCAGCCAAGCCCCGGGTCTGGAAGGGGAGCTGTTTTTT
>TRBJ2-7|few|TRBD2|TRBV10-3
CAISDTSGKQYF
TGTGCCATCAGTGATACTAGCGGGAAGCAGTACTTC
>TRBJ2-2|few|.|TRBV6-1
CASSETLHTGELFF
TGTGCCAGCAGTGAAACCCTTCACACCGGGGAGCTGTTTTTT
>TRBJ1-4|few|.|TRBV2
CASRTETTNEKLFF
TGTGCCAGCCGGACCGAAACAACTAATGAAAAACTGTTTTTT
>TRBJ1-1|few|TRBD1|TRBV24-1
CATRAGTGMNTEAFF
TGTGCCACCAGAGCCGGGACAGGGATGAACACTGAAGCTTTCTTT
>TRBJ2-2|few|.|TRBV10-3
CAIRTGGANTGELFF
TGTGCCATCCGTACAGGGGGGGCGAACACCGGGGAGCTGTTTTTT
>TRBJ2-1|many|.|TRBV7-9
CASSLEDTYNEQFF
TGTGCCAGCAGCTTAGAAGACACCTACAATGAGCAGTTCTTC
>TRBJ2-5|.|.|TRBV24-1
CATSDSARNQETQYF
TGTGCCACCAGTGATAGTGCCAGGAATCAAGAGACCCAGTACTTC
>TRBJ1-6|.|.|TRBV2
CASRLQGGTRKPLHF
TGTGCCAGCAGGCTACAGGGAGGTACTAGGAAACCCCTCCACTTT
>TRBJ2-5|few|.|TRBV9
CASSVAQETQYF
TGTGCCAGCAGCGTAGCTCAAGAGACCCAGTACTTC
>TRBJ2-1|.|.|TRBV6-5
CASSLSGQSSYNEQFF
TGTGCCAGCAGTTTAAGCGGACAGAGCTCCTACAATGAGCAGTTCTTC
>TRBJ2-1|.|TRBD2|TRBV20-1
CSASVSGRAYNEQFF
TGCAGTGCTAGTGTCAGCGGGAGGGCCTACAATGAGCAGTTCTTC
>TRBJ1-1|.|.|TRBV2
CASSVNMGHTEAFF
TGTGCCAGCAGTGTTAACATGGGGCACACTGAAGCTTTCTTT
>TRBJ1-2|few|.|TRBV29-1
CSVEPTANYGYTF
TGCAGCGTTGAGCCGACAGCTAACTATGGCTACACCTTC
>TRBJ2-3|few|.|TRBV7-6
CASSPVRISPGDTQYF
TGTGCCAGCAGCCCCGTCCGAATTTCACCAGGAGATACGCAGTATTTT
>TRBJ2-3|few|.|TRBV15
CATSRDSVGTDTQYF
TGTGCCACCAGCAGAGATAGTGTTGGCACAGATACGCAGTATTTT
>TRBJ1-2|.|.|TRBV12-3/TRBV12-4
CASSLGSFYGYTF
TGTGCCAGCAGTTTGGGGTCGTTCTATGGCTACACCTTC
>TRBJ2-1|few|.|TRBV5-6
CASSLSLADGEQFF
TGTGCCAGCAGCTTGTCCCTAGCCGACGGTGAGCAGTTCTTC
>TRBJ2-1|.|TRBD2|TRBV12-3/TRBV12-4
CASSPQRERGNEQFF
TGTGCCAGCAGTCCCCAGCGGGAGAGGGGGAATGAGCAGTTCTTC
>TRBJ1-2|.|.|TRBV7-9
CASTLLVEGPYGYTF
TGTGCCAGCACCTTACTGGTCGAGGGACCGTATGGCTACACCTTC
>TRBJ2-1|few|TRBD2|TRBV7-2
CASSSPSGGHYNEQFF
TGTGCCAGCAGCTCCCCTAGCGGGGGCCACTACAATGAGCAGTTCTTC
>TRBJ1-1|.|TRBD1|TRBV5-1
CASSLETGQAFF
TGCGCCAGCAGCTTGGAGACAGGGCAAGCTTTCTTT
>TRBJ1-2|.|.|TRBV5-4
CASSFPGEYYGYTF
TGTGCCAGCAGCTTCCCCGGGGAGTACTATGGCTACACCTTC
>TRBJ2-3|.|TRBD2|TRBV18
CASSPQTSGRVWATDTQYF
TGTGCCAGCTCACCCCAGACTAGCGGGAGAGTCTGGGCCACAGATACGCAGTATTTT
>TRBJ2-4|.|TRBD2|TRBV19
CASSRTSGKVGDIQYF
TGTGCCAGTAGTAGGACTAGCGGGAAGGTAGGGGACATTCAGTACTTC
>TRBJ2-1|.|TRBD2|TRBV10-3
CAIRPGLAGGNEQFF
TGTGCCATCCGTCCGGGACTAGCGGGAGGGAATGAGCAGTTCTTC